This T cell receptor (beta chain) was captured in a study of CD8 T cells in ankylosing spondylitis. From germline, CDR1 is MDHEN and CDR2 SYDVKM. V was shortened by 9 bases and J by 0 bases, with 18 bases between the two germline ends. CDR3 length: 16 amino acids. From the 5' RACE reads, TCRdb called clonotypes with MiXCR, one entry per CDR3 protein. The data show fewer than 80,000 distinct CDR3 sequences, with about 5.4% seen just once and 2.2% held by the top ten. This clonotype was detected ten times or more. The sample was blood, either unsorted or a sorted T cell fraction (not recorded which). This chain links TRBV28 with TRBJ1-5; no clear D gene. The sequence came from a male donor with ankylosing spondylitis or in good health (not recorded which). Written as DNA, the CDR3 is TGTGCCAGTTGGACCCTAGGGATAGATAGCAATCAGCCCCAGCATTTT. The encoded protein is CASWTLGIDSNQPQHF. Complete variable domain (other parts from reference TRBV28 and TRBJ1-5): DVKVTQSSRYLVKRTGEKVFLECVQDMDHENMFWYRQDPGLGLRLIYFSYDVKMKEKGDIPEGYSVSREKKERFSLILESASTNQTSMYLCASWTLGIDSNQPQHFGDGTRLSIL.